One sample yielded the 12 T cell receptor beta chains listed below, sequenced in a study of PD-L1 blockade in urothelial cancer. Sequenced by immunoSEQ multiplex PCR; TCRdb stores in-frame clones only, minus some. The sample holds roughly 77,000 clones, 84% seen once. Time point meaning: pretreatment peripheral blood. This specimen was PBMCs, taken around atezolizumab (anti-PD-L1) treatment. These receptor sequences come from a woman between 65 and 79 years old with urothelial cancer.

The chain uses TRBV19 and TRBJ1-4, with 8 bases lining up with TRBD1. The V gene end was trimmed by 5 bases and the J gene end by 4 bases; junction bases not matched to a gene: 6. The CDR3 extends over 15 amino acids. Per germline, CDR1 LNHDA and CDR2 SQIVND (reference sequence). The CDR3 DNA is TGTGCCAGTAGTCCTACAGGGGGATTTAATGAAAAACTGTTTTTT. Amino acids: CASSPTGGFNEKLFF.

This rearrangement joins TRBV7-9 to TRBJ2-7; D is perhaps TRBD1 (6 bases). The V end lost 2 bases, the J end lost 5 bases, and 10 bases lay between the germline ends. Germline CDR1 and CDR2: SEHNR and FQNEAQ (reference sequence). The CDR3 totals 13 residues. CDR3 sequence: CASSLSGDHEQYF. In DNA form, the CDR3 reads TGTGCCAGCAGCTTATCAGGGGACCACGAGCAGTACTTC.

This chain joins TRBV28 and TRBJ2-1; 9 nucleotides align to TRBD2. After removal of 5 bases from V and 2 bases from J, the junction contained 13 bases not matched to a gene. CDR1 and CDR2 from the germline V gene are MDHEN and SYDVKM. The CDR3 totals 18 residues. CDR3 sequence (DNA): TGTGCCAGCAGTCAGAAACCCGGGACTAGCAGCACCTACAATGAGCAGTTCTTC. As protein: CASSQKPGTSSTYNEQFF.

The chain recombines TRBV5-1 with TRBJ1-4; 7 bases are a match to TRBD1. Germline V gene data show CDR1 as SGHRS and CDR2 as YFSETQ. The CDR3 covers 16 residues. After removal of 0 bases from V and 3 bases from J, the junction contained 5 bases not matched to a gene. DNA for the CDR3: TGCGCCAGCAGCTTGGCCGGACAGGCGGCTAATGAAAAACTGTTTTTT. Its translation is CASSLAGQAANEKLFF.

The chain is built from TRBV2 and TRBJ2-7; 13 bases agree with TRBD2. V shed 0 bases, J shed 5 bases, and the junction held 4 bases outside the gene matches. Germline assignment: CDR1 SNHLY and CDR2 FYNNEI. This CDR3 comprises 16 residues. The CDR3 reads CASSEATSGRFNEQYF. In DNA form, the CDR3 reads TGTGCCAGCAGTGAAGCGACTAGCGGGAGGTTCAACGAGCAGTACTTC.

This CDR3 is CASSQDGTSGADTQYF. CDR3 DNA sequence: TGTGCCAGCAGCCAAGATGGGACTAGTGGGGCAGATACGCAGTATTTT. The chain is built from TRBV4-2 and TRBJ2-3, with TRBD2 matching 8 bases. CDR3 length: 16 residues. V dropped 0 bases and J dropped 4; count of bases not matched to a gene: 6. Germline V CDR1 and CDR2: LGHNA, YNFKEQ.

This clone appeared a few times. V is TRBV19 and J is TRBJ2-1, with D tentatively TRBD2 (5 bases). The length of the CDR3 is 16 residues. Germline lookup yields CDR1 LNHDA and CDR2 SQIVND (reference sequence). The V and J ends lost 5 bases and 10 bases respectively, with 24 bases between them. The CDR3 sequence: CASSPFAGPPIGEQFF. CDR3 DNA sequence: TGTGCCAGTAGTCCTTTTGCGGGCCCGCCAATAGGGGAGCAGTTCTTC. The variable domain in full, with the rest retrieved from reference TRBV19 and TRBJ2-1, is DGGITQSPKYLFRKEGQNVTLSCEQNLNHDAMYWYRQDPGQGLRLIYYSQIVNDFQKGDIAEGYSVSREKKESFPLTVTSAQKNPTAFYLCASSPFAGPPIGEQFFGPGTRLTVL.

The chain joins TRBV18 to TRBJ1-2; TRBD1 might be the D (5 bases). CDR1 is KGHSH, CDR2 LQKENI, per germline. This CDR3 is 17 amino acids long. V was clipped by 7 bases and J by 7 bases, with 28 bases between them. CDR3 protein: CASFGWGVGQKVGGYTF. For the CDR3, the DNA is TGTGCCAGCTTTGGGTGGGGGGTAGGCCAGAAGGTGGGTGGCTACACCTTC. Full variable domain (missing parts from reference TRBV18 and TRBJ1-2): NAGVMQNPRHLVRRRGQEARLRCSPMKGHSHVYWYRQLPEEGLKFMVYLQKENIIDESGMPKERFSAEFPKEGPSILRIQQVVRGDSAAYFCASFGWGVGQKVGGYTFGSGTRLTVV.

The DNA for the CDR3 is TGTGCCAGCAGGTCCCCGGGGTACAATGAGCAGTTCTTC. This gives the protein CASRSPGYNEQFF. The V and J genes are TRBV28 and TRBJ2-1; D might be TRBD2 (5 bases). The CDR3 runs to 13 residues. Germline V CDR1 and CDR2: MDHEN, SYDVKM. V was shortened by 6 bases and J by 4 bases, with 10 bases between the two germline ends.

J is TRBJ2-3 and V is TRBV15, with a possible D match to TRBD1 (7 bases). Trimming left V 2 bases short and J 3 bases short, with 15 bases between. The CDR3 sequence is 16 residues long. Germline V gene data show CDR1 as LNHNV and CDR2 as YYDKDF (reference sequence). The CDR3 here is CATSRTRQGLTDTQYF. Here the CDR3 DNA reads TGTGCCACCAGCAGAACCAGACAGGGACTGACAGATACGCAGTATTTT.

The chain has TRBV25-1 and TRBJ2-7; D not certain. Germline assignment: CDR1 MGHDK and CDR2 SYGVNS. This CDR3 is 12 amino acids long. Trimming stripped 6 bases from V and 2 bases from J, with 8 bases between. Written as DNA, the CDR3 is TGTGCCAGCAGGGCATGTCCCTACGAGCAGTACTTC. Protein product: CASRACPYEQYF.

Here the CDR3 DNA reads TGTGCCAGCAGCGTAAGGGCGGGGGATACGCAGTATTTT. Protein product: CASSVRAGDTQYF. This sequence joins TRBV9 and TRBJ2-3; a weak D match, TRBD2 (6 bases). V gave up 1 base and J gave up 6 bases, with 9 bases separating them. The germline CDR1 and CDR2 sequences are SGDLS and YYNGEE. This CDR3 is 13 amino acids long. The full variable domain, in which reference TRBV9 and TRBJ2-3 provide the parts outside the CDR3, is DSGVTQTPKHLITATGQRVTLRCSPRSGDLSVYWYQQSLDQGLQFLIQYYNGEERAKGNILERFSAQQFPDLHSELNLSSLELGDSALYFCASSVRAGDTQYFGPGTRLTVL.